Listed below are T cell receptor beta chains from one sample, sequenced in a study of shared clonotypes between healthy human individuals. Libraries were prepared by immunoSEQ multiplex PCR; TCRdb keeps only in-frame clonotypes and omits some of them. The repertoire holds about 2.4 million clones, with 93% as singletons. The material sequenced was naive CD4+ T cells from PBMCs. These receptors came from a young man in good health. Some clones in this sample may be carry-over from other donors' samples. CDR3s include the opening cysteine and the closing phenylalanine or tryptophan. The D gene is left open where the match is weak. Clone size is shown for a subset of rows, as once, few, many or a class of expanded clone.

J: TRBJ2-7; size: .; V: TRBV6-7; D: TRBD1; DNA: TGTGCCAGCAGTTACGCGGGACAGGGCTGGGACGAGCAGTACTTC; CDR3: CASSYAGQGWDEQYF
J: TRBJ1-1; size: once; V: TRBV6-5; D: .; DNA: TGTGCCAGCAGTCGCGGCGGAAGTATGAACACTGAAGCTTTCTTT; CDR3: CASSRGGSMNTEAFF
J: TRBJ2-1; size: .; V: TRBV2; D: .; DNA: TGTGCCAGCAAAAAGAGTAGGTTTGGGGCAGGGCTAGGGAATGAGCAGTTCTTC; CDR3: CASKKSRFGAGLGNEQFF
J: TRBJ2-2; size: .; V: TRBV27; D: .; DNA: TGTGCCAGCAGATCCGGGCCATGGTGGTGTAAAAGGGAGCTGTTTTTT; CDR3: CASRSGPWWCKRELFF
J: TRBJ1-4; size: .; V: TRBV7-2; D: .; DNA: TGTGCCAGCAGCTATTTGGGGGGCCCAACTAATGAAAAACTGTTTTTT; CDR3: CASSYLGGPTNEKLFF
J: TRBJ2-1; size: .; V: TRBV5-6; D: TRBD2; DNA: TGTGCCAGCACCGATTACGGGACTAGCAGAGACAATGAGCAGTTCTTC; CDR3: CASTDYGTSRDNEQFF
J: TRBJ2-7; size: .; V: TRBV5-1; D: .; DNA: TGCGCCAGCAGCCCGGAGGGGATTACAAGCTCCTACGAGCAGTACTTC; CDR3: CASSPEGITSSYEQYF
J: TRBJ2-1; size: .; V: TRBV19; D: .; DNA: TGTGCCAGTAGTGAAGTGACGAGGTACAATGAGCAGTTCTTC; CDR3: CASSEVTRYNEQFF
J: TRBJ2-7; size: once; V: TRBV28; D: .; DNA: TGTGCCAGCAGCCTAACCGGAGCAACCTACGAGCAGTACTTC; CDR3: CASSLTGATYEQYF
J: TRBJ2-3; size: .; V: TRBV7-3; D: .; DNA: TGTGCCAGCAGCTTCGGCTTAGGCACAGATACGCAGTATTTT; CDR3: CASSFGLGTDTQYF
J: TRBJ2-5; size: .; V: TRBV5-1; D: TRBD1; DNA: TGCGCCAGCAGCTTGGACAGGGGGGAACAAGAGACCCAGTACTTC; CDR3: CASSLDRGEQETQYF
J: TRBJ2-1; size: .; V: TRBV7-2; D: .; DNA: TGTGCCAGCAGCAATTACAATGAGCAGTTCTTC; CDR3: CASSNYNEQFF
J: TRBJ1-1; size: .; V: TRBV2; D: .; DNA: TGTGCCAGCCAGCCCCAAGGGCAGGGCGGTTTTTATAGGAACACTGAAGCTTTCTTT; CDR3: CASQPQGQGGFYRNTEAFF
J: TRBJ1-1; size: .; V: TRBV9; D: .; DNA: TGTGCCAGCAGCGTAGTGACGGGGAACACTGAAGCTTTCTTT; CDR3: CASSVVTGNTEAFF
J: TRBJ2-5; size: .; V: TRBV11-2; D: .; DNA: TGTGCCAGCAGCTCCGGGACCACCCAAGAGACCCAGTACTTC; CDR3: CASSSGTTQETQYF
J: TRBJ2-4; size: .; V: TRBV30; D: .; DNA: TGTGCCTGGAGTGTACGGAACATTCAGTACTTC; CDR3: CAWSVRNIQYF
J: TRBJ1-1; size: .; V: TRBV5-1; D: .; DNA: TGCGCCAGCAGCTCCGCCAACAGGGTTAGGGGGACTGAAGCTTTCTTT; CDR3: CASSSANRVRGTEAFF
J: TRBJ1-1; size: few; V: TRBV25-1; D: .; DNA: TGTGCCAGCAGTGCCCGGGCTTTGGGCACTGAAGCTTTCTTT; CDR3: CASSARALGTEAFF